The present entry profiles one TCR beta chain with its context. Sequence at one end of the junction differs from germline and may be a read error. The length of the CDR3 is 14 residues. Germline V gives CDR1 KGHSH, CDR2 LQKENI. With a J-beta primer mix and a sample-barcoded 5' primer, a second PCR ran about 7 to 11 cycles. The template-switch adaptor was a 5' adaptor with 12 random nucleotides. It tagged each cDNA molecule. TCRdb reanalysed the 5' RACE reads using MiXCR and keeps one entry per CDR3 protein. The sample has roughly 550,000 distinct CDR3 sequences; nearly 25% are singletons. These data come from a study of blood T cells in healthy people across ages. These data also featured in a second study, about T cells of mothers and their children. From that study: Addition of sample barcodes and 2-4 random nucleotides occurred through the M1S primer of the second PCR.

Sequenced: blood. V is TRBV18 and J is TRBJ1-2; tentative D call: TRBD1 (6 bases). The clonotype was recovered from a boy between 10 and 17 years old in good health. DNA of the CDR3: TGTGCCAGCTCACCTGAAGGAAGGGGGTCGGGCTGCACCTTC. As protein: CASSPEGRGSGCTF.